These 31 T cell receptor beta chains were all obtained from the same sample, sequenced in a study of control samples from healthy donors and cancer patients. TCRdb keeps only in-frame clones here, not all; method: immunoSEQ multiplex PCR. In the table there are 170,000 or so clones, 90% of which are singletons. Material for sequencing was blood. These receptors originate from a woman aged 45-65 years in good health.

The chain links TRBV18 to TRBJ1-2, with no clear D. Germline values: CDR1 KGHSH, CDR2 LQKENI. The CDR3 loop spans 15 amino acids. The germline V and J ends were trimmed by 5 bases and 6 bases, with 19 bases remaining between them. CDR3 region: CASSKLRRIDDGYTF. The CDR3 nucleotides are TGTGCCAGCTCAAAACTCAGGAGAATCGACGATGGCTACACCTTC.

The chain is built from TRBV6-5 and TRBJ1-5; D is possibly TRBD1 (6 bases). Trimming took off 5 bases at V and 2 bases at J, with 13 bases between the two ends. CDR3 size: 15 residues. The germline V gene has CDR1 MNHEY and CDR2 SVGAGI. The CDR3 reads CASSHRVMGNQPQHF. The CDR3 region has the DNA TGTGCCAGCAGTCACAGGGTAATGGGCAATCAGCCCCAGCATTTT.

This clone was recorded only once. The genes are TRBV3-1 (or the pseudogene TRBV3-2) and TRBJ1-5; possibly TRBD1 for D (6 bases). The CDR3 length is 15 residues. The V end lost 2 bases, the J end lost 0 bases, and 8 bases lay between the germline ends. Germline V lookup: CDR1 LGHDT, CDR2 YNNKEL (reference sequence). In nucleotides, the CDR3 is TGTGCCAGCAGCCAAACAGGGATTAGCAATCAGCCCCAGCATTTT. Translating gives CASSQTGISNQPQHF.

The chain employs TRBV4-1 and TRBJ1-6; no firm D call. The CDR3 contains 15 residues. V was clipped by 4 bases and J by 9 bases, with 16 bases between them. Per the germline V gene, CDR1 is MGHRA and CDR2 is YSYEKL. Written as DNA, the CDR3 is TGCGCCAGCAGCCGAGACTACGCTTTCGGTTCACCCCTCCACTTT. It specifies CASSRDYAFGSPLHF.

The chain combines TRBV5-1 with TRBJ2-7, with 8 bases identical to TRBD1. V lost 0 bases to trimming and J lost 0 bases; unmatched junction nucleotides: 5. CDR3 length: 16 amino acids. Per the germline V gene, CDR1 is SGHRS and CDR2 is YFSETQ. CDR3 sequence reads: CASSLAGQGYSYEQYF. CDR3 bases: TGCGCCAGCAGCTTGGCCGGACAGGGCTACTCCTACGAGCAGTACTTC. The complete variable domain, with remaining parts taken from reference TRBV5-1 and TRBJ2-7, reads KAGVTQTPRYLIKTRGQQVTLSCSPISGHRSVSWYQQTPGQGLQFLFEYFSETQRNKGNFPGRFSGRQFSNSRSEMNVSTLELGDSALYLCASSLAGQGYSYEQYFGPGTRLTVT.

The count of this clone is one. This chain joins TRBV7-2 and TRBJ1-2; D is ambiguous. The V end was cut by 1 base, the J end by 4 bases, with 7 bases between. This CDR3 comprises 13 residues. Germline V gene lookup returns CDR1 SGHTA and CDR2 FQGNSA. The CDR3 DNA reads TGTGCCAGCAGCTTAGACAGAACCTATGGCTACACCTTC. Residues: CASSLDRTYGYTF.

The rearrangement joins TRBV20-1 to TRBJ1-2; D gene uncertain. The CDR3 loop spans 8 amino acids. Germline loops: CDR1 DFQATT, CDR2 SNEGSKA (reference sequence). The V gene lost 6 bases and the J gene lost 12 bases, with 8 bases spanning the gap. The chain's CDR3 is CSASRDTF. The DNA of the CDR3 is TGCAGTGCCTCCCGAGACACCTTC.

This clone was detected only once. The chain is built from TRBV7-2 and TRBJ1-2; TRBD1 agrees at 9 bases. This CDR3 has 15 residues. After removal of 5 bases from V and 9 bases from J, the junction contained 13 bases not matched to a gene. CDR1 and CDR2 (germline): SGHTA, FQGNSA. The DNA for the CDR3 is TGTGCCAGCAGCGTCGACGGACAGGGGATGATTCGCTACACCTTC. It specifies CASSVDGQGMIRYTF.

The chain couples TRBV11-3 to TRBJ2-7; 8 bases are a match to TRBD2. Germline V CDR1 and CDR2: SGHNT, YENEEA. V dropped 1 base and J dropped 2; count of bases not matched to a gene: 4. This CDR3 is built from 15 residues. The chain's CDR3 is CASSLAAGGTYEQYF. The CDR3 bases are TGTGCCAGCAGCTTAGCGGCGGGGGGTACCTACGAGCAGTACTTC.

V and J are TRBV19 and TRBJ1-1; D perhaps matches TRBD1 (6 bases). From germline, CDR1 is LNHDA and CDR2 SQIVND (reference sequence). The CDR3 loop spans 16 amino acids. Trimming left V 3 bases short and J 3 bases short, with 17 bases between. This chain's CDR3 is CASSILFGGPDTEAFF. CDR3 sequence (DNA): TGTGCCAGTAGTATTTTGTTTGGGGGGCCAGACACTGAAGCTTTCTTT.

A word on this clone: Its ends do not fully match the called genes, so a read error is possible. This rearrangement joins TRBV5-5 to TRBJ2-1; D perhaps matches TRBD2 (6 bases). The CDR3 is made up of 16 amino acids. Germline V gene lookup returns CDR1 SGHKS and CDR2 YYEKEE (reference sequence). The CDR3: CAGSLTLVGEENEQFF. The CDR3 DNA is TGTGCCGGCAGTCTCACGCTGGTCGGGGAGGAGAATGAGCAGTTCTTC.

This clone was detected once. The V call is TRBV7-9, the J call TRBJ2-7, with D possibly being TRBD1 (6 bases). CDR1 and CDR2 from the germline V gene are SEHNR and FQNEAQ (reference sequence). V dropped 5 bases and J dropped 3 bases, with 11 bases sitting between them. The CDR3 is 13 amino acids. The CDR3 spells CASSRRDIYEQYF. The CDR3 DNA is TGTGCCAGCAGCCGAAGGGACATCTACGAGCAGTACTTC.

This chain joins TRBV7-2 and TRBJ2-3, with 8 bases matching TRBD2. The germline gives CDR1 SGHTA, CDR2 FQGNSA. The J segment lost 5 bases and the V segment lost 4 bases, leaving 5 bases of the junction unmatched. This CDR3 spans 14 amino acids. CDR3 DNA: TGTGCCAGCAGCTCCAGGACTAGCCGAGATACGCAGTATTTT. Translated, it gives CASSSRTSRDTQYF.

V gene TRBV30 combines with J gene TRBJ1-4; D is uncertain. The V and J ends lost 6 bases and 6 bases respectively, with 17 bases between them. Germline-derived CDR1 and CDR2 are GTSNPN and SVGIG (reference sequence). The CDR3 contains 14 residues. The CDR3 coding sequence is TGTGCCTGTTACGCGGGGATGGCGCATGAAAAACTGTTTTTT. Encoded protein: CACYAGMAHEKLFF.

The chain couples TRBV28 to TRBJ1-5; D is ambiguous. Germline values: CDR1 MDHEN, CDR2 SYDVKM. Between the trimmed V and J ends, which lost 2 bases and 4 bases, there was a span of 6 bases. CDR3 length: 13 residues. Written as DNA, the CDR3 is TGTGCCAGCAGTTTACCCGCTAATCAGCCCCAGCATTTT. It codes for CASSLPANQPQHF. Full variable domain (missing parts from reference TRBV28 and TRBJ1-5): DVKVTQSSRYLVKRTGEKVFLECVQDMDHENMFWYRQDPGLGLRLIYFSYDVKMKEKGDIPEGYSVSREKKERFSLILESASTNQTSMYLCASSLPANQPQHFGDGTRLSIL.

V is TRBV7-2 and J is TRBJ2-3; D unclear. CDR1 is SGHTA, CDR2 FQGNSA, per germline. V was shortened by 4 bases and J by 3 bases, with 14 bases between the two germline ends. The CDR3 extends over 15 amino acids. The CDR3 region is CASSSTWLPTDTQYF. The CDR3 region has the DNA TGTGCCAGCAGCTCGACCTGGCTACCTACAGATACGCAGTATTTT.

The V and J genes are TRBV3-1 (or the pseudogene TRBV3-2) and TRBJ1-2, with D possibly TRBD1 on 5 matching bases. The germline V gene has CDR1 LGHDT and CDR2 YNNKEL (reference sequence). V lost 4 bases and J 4 bases, leaving 13 bases between the germline ends. The CDR3 sequence is 14 residues long. Written as DNA, the CDR3 is TGTGCCAGCAGCCCAAGGCAGGGCTCCTATGGCTACACCTTC. Amino acids: CASSPRQGSYGYTF.

Worth noting for this clone: A read error may produce the germline difference seen at one junction end. This rearrangement joins TRBV9 to TRBJ2-2; 7 bases line up with TRBD2. CDR1 is SGDLS and CDR2 is YYNGEE in the germline V gene. The CDR3 loop spans 15 amino acids. The CDR3 nucleotides are TGTGCCACCAGCGTAGTGGGGGGGGACACCGGGGAGCTGTTTTTT. Translated, it gives CATSVVGGDTGELFF.

The chain carries TRBV7-9 and TRBJ2-1; D uncertain. CDR1 SEHNR and CDR2 FQNEAQ come from the germline V gene (reference sequence). The CDR3 totals 14 residues. V lost 2 bases, J lost 0 bases, and 5 bases lay in between. The CDR3 DNA follows: TGTGCCAGCAGCTTATCCCTCTCCTACAATGAGCAGTTCTTC. Translation gives CASSLSLSYNEQFF.

V and J are TRBV18 and TRBJ1-1, with D uncertain. This CDR3 is built from 14 residues. Trimming shortened V by 4 bases and J by 1 base, and 10 bases separated the two germline ends. The germline gives CDR1 KGHSH, CDR2 LQKENI. The CDR3 loop is CASSLTAENTEAFF. The CDR3, as DNA: TGTGCCAGCTCACTAACGGCCGAGAACACTGAAGCTTTCTTT.

This clone was recorded only once. The V call is TRBV7-8, the J call TRBJ1-6, with D possibly TRBD1 on 5 matching bases. Trimming took 6 bases from V and 6 from J, leaving 12 bases between them. CDR1 is SGHVS and CDR2 is FQNEAQ in the germline V gene. The CDR3 contains 14 residues. Here the CDR3 reads CASSLDSPNSPLHF. CDR3 sequence (DNA): TGTGCCAGCAGTCTTGACAGCCCTAATTCACCCCTCCACTTT.

The chain links TRBV3-1 (or the pseudogene TRBV3-2) to TRBJ1-2; D is unresolved. Germline values: CDR1 LGHDT, CDR2 YNNKEL (reference sequence). Trimming removed 4 bases at V and 8 bases at J, with 11 bases between. This CDR3 comprises 12 residues. The CDR3 DNA follows: TGTGCCAGCAGCCTTACAGCAGTCGGCTACACCTTC. Protein: CASSLTAVGYTF.

The chain couples TRBV15 to TRBJ2-3, with D tentatively TRBD2 (6 bases). The CDR3 has 17 amino acids. V shed 1 base and J shed 3 bases, with 17 bases lying between them. CDR1 and CDR2 from the germline V gene are LNHNV and YYDKDF (reference sequence). This chain's CDR3 is CATSRVRGGIGTDTQYF. The DNA of the CDR3 is TGTGCCACCAGCAGAGTCCGGGGCGGGATAGGGACAGATACGCAGTATTTT.

This clone was recorded a few times. This chain links TRBV5-6 with TRBJ2-1, with a tentative D call TRBD2 (6 bases). V was cut by 2 bases and J by 6 bases, with 12 bases left in between. This CDR3 has 14 amino acids. Germline CDR1 and CDR2: SGHDT and YYEEEE. The CDR3 bases are TGTGCCAGCAGCTTTGGCGGGGTGGTCAATGAGCAGTTCTTC. It specifies CASSFGGVVNEQFF.

V usage is TRBV7-3 and J usage is TRBJ1-1; D call uncertain. The CDR3 contains 14 residues. Trimming shortened V by 5 bases and J by 4 bases, and 14 bases separated the two germline ends. The germline CDR1 and CDR2 sequences are SGHTA and FQGTGA. CDR3 amino acids: CASSKLAFGTEAFF. Here the CDR3 DNA reads TGTGCCAGCAGCAAACTAGCCTTCGGCACTGAAGCTTTCTTT.

This chain joins TRBV3-1 (or the pseudogene TRBV3-2) and TRBJ2-2; no clear D. Germline CDR1 LGHDT, CDR2 YNNKEL (reference sequence). This CDR3 spans 12 amino acids. The V gene lost 5 bases and the J gene lost 4 bases, with 5 bases spanning the gap. The CDR3 coding sequence is TGTGCCAGCAGCTTCCTCACCGGGGAGCTGTTTTTT. This encodes CASSFLTGELFF.

V usage is TRBV7-9 and J usage is TRBJ2-7; 7 bases fit TRBD1. The length of the CDR3 is 14 residues. V shed 3 bases, J shed 3 bases, and the junction held 5 bases outside the gene matches. Per the germline V gene, CDR1 is SEHNR and CDR2 is FQNEAQ (reference sequence). CDR3: CASSLGQLFYEQYF. CDR3 sequence (DNA): TGTGCCAGCAGCTTGGGACAGCTTTTCTACGAGCAGTACTTC. The full variable domain, with the rest looked up from reference TRBV7-9 and TRBJ2-7, is DTGVSQNPRHKITKRGQNVTFRCDPISEHNRLYWYRQTLGQGPEFLTYFQNEAQLEKSRLLSDRFSAERPKGSFSTLEIQRTEQGDSAMYLCASSLGQLFYEQYFGPGTRLTVT.

Of note for this clone: Relative to the germline gene, one junction end is altered; a read error may explain this. V usage is TRBV13 and J usage is TRBJ2-7; 7 bases fit TRBD2. CDR1 and CDR2 (germline): PRHDT, FYEKMQ (reference sequence). CDR3 length: 14 amino acids. CDR3 coding DNA: TGTGCCAGCAGCCTAGGGACTACCCACGGGGAGCAGTACTTC. This sequence encodes CASSLGTTHGEQYF.

V usage is TRBV28 and J usage is TRBJ1-5; the D gene is possibly TRBD1 (5 bases). V dropped 2 bases and J dropped 6 bases, with 17 bases sitting between them. The CDR3 length is 16 residues. Germline CDR1 and CDR2: MDHEN and SYDVKM. The CDR3 DNA sequence: TGTGCCAGCAGTTTAATCGGTGTCGGGGCAGGTCAGCCCCAGCATTTT. This gives the protein CASSLIGVGAGQPQHF.

This rearrangement joins TRBV27 to TRBJ1-5; the D gene is possibly TRBD1 (6 bases). The CDR3 length is 13 residues. CDR1 and CDR2 (germline): MNHEY, SMNVEV (reference sequence). V was pared by 4 bases and J by 4 bases, with 8 bases between. The CDR3 protein is CASSSGTNQPQHF. As DNA, the CDR3 is TGTGCCAGCAGTTCAGGGACAAATCAGCCCCAGCATTTT.

The CDR3 loop is CASSQGLAGARETQYF. CDR3 sequence (DNA): TGTGCCAGCAGCCAGGGACTAGCGGGAGCCAGGGAGACCCAGTACTTC. The chain recombines TRBV4-2 with TRBJ2-5; TRBD2 matches 14 bases. The CDR3 has 16 residues. Germline V CDR1 and CDR2: LGHNA, YNFKEQ. The J segment lost 5 bases and the V segment lost 3 bases, leaving 5 bases of the junction unmatched.